This TCR beta chain was retrieved from a study of beta chain features in type 1 diabetes. Points from the study as a whole: There was a moderate but significant shortening of TCRB CDR3s in all four CD4+ subsets of Type 1 diabetes patients.

Sequencing targeted expressed TCRB transcripts, as all isolated RNA had been reverse transcribed. The protocol was immunoSEQ multiplex PCR, while the TCRdb copy is restricted to in-frame clones and leaves out a portion. The sample comprises approximately 140,000 clones, roughly 10% of which are singletons, and 0.65% to 0.75% rests with the top ten. It was one heparinised blood draw, averaging about 116 mL, that each donor gave. All of the sorted populations showed purity greater than 98%. Notes on this clone: The antigen remains unidentified. Other DNA sequences within the sample encode an identical CDR3.

V was clipped by 4 bases and J by 5 bases, with 5 bases between them. The germline gives CDR1 MDHEN, CDR2 SYDVKM. The CDR3 runs to 11 residues. Sequencing used central memory CD4+ T cells from blood. The rearrangement links TRBV28 to TRBJ1-2; D not certain. The TCR originated in a man aged 30 to 45 with type 1 diabetes. The CDR3 coding sequence is TGTGCCAGCAGTTCAGTATATGGCTACACCTTC. Its translation: CASSSVYGYTF.